Listed below are T cell receptor beta chains from one sample, sequenced in a study of T cell changes during pregnancy in multiple sclerosis. Data came from immunoSEQ multiplex PCR; TCRdb stores just in-frame clones and leaves some out. The repertoire consists of 20,000 to 25,000 clones, with roughly 92% occurring once and the leading ten covering approximately 0.57%. The sequencing used CD4+ T cells from peripheral blood mononuclear cells, collected after pregnancy. These receptors came from a female donor in good health, enrolled as a control in a pregnancy study. CDR3s include the opening cysteine and the closing phenylalanine or tryptophan. Fields, in order: clone size, J gene, V gene, D gene, CDR3 DNA, CDR3 protein. The D gene is left open where the match is weak. Part of the rows lack a size; the others show once, few, many or a class for expanded clones.

size: .; J: TRBJ2-2; V: TRBV5-1; D: .; DNA: TGCGCCAGCAGCTTGGAGCGGAACACCGGGGAGCTGTTTTTT; CDR3: CASSLERNTGELFF
size: .; J: TRBJ2-2; V: TRBV19; D: TRBD2; DNA: TGTGCCAGTATTCAAGGACTAGCCTCCGGGGAGCTGTTTTTT; CDR3: CASIQGLASGELFF
size: .; J: TRBJ2-5; V: TRBV19; D: TRBD2; DNA: TGTGCCACTGGACTAGCGGGGGGGCTCGGGACCCAGTACTTC; CDR3: CATGLAGGLGTQYF
size: .; J: TRBJ1-1; V: TRBV5-1; D: TRBD1; DNA: TGCGCCAGCAGCTCACAGGGGGCAGGAAGGACTGAAGCTTTCTTT; CDR3: CASSSQGAGRTEAFF
size: once; J: TRBJ2-1; V: TRBV27; D: .; DNA: TGTGCCAGCAGTTCAACGGGAAACCCCTACAATGAGCAGTTCTTC; CDR3: CASSSTGNPYNEQFF
size: .; J: TRBJ2-1; V: TRBV10-3; D: TRBD2; DNA: TGTGCCACACGGACTAGCGGGAGTCAGAATGAGCAGTTCTTC; CDR3: CATRTSGSQNEQFF
size: .; J: TRBJ2-3; V: TRBV30; D: .; DNA: TGTGCCTGGAAGGCAGGTTGGGGCACAGATACGCAGTATTTT; CDR3: CAWKAGWGTDTQYF
size: .; J: TRBJ2-7; V: TRBV27; D: TRBD1; DNA: TGTGCCAGCAGACGTTTACGGGACAGGGGGCAAGGGAGCTACGAGCAGTACTTC; CDR3: CASRRLRDRGQGSYEQYF
size: .; J: TRBJ2-5; V: TRBV7-8; D: .; DNA: TGTGCCAGCAGCCCCGCCGGGGGGACCCAGTACTTC; CDR3: CASSPAGGTQYF
size: .; J: TRBJ2-2; V: TRBV7-3; D: TRBD2; DNA: TGTGCCAGCAGCTCGACTAGCGACGCCGGGGAGCTGTTTTTT; CDR3: CASSSTSDAGELFF
size: once; J: TRBJ2-7; V: TRBV5-4; D: TRBD2; DNA: TGTGCCAGCAGTCACGGGACGGTAGCGGGGGGCTCCTACGAGCAGTACTTC; CDR3: CASSHGTVAGGSYEQYF
size: .; J: TRBJ1-2; V: TRBV6-5; D: .; DNA: TGTGCCAGCAGAGACAGGCCCATCGGCTATGGCTACACCTTC; CDR3: CASRDRPIGYGYTF
size: .; J: TRBJ2-7; V: TRBV5-4; D: TRBD2; DNA: TGTGCCAGCAGCCCCTCTAGCGGGGGACGGTCCTACGAGCAGTACTTC; CDR3: CASSPSSGGRSYEQYF
size: .; J: TRBJ1-2; V: TRBV27; D: TRBD1; DNA: TGTGCCAGCAGACGGGGACAGGGAGGAAGCGGCTACACCTTC; CDR3: CASRRGQGGSGYTF
size: .; J: TRBJ2-7; V: TRBV5-1; D: .; DNA: TGCGCCAGCAGCTTGGACAGGGCTTACGAGCAGTACTTC; CDR3: CASSLDRAYEQYF
size: once; J: TRBJ2-3; V: TRBV15; D: .; DNA: TGTGCCACCAGCAGAGATAACCTACCCACAGATACGCAGTATTTT; CDR3: CATSRDNLPTDTQYF
size: .; J: TRBJ2-1; V: TRBV4-2; D: .; DNA: TGTGCCAGCAGCCATCCTAGCTCTGGCTACAATGAGCAGTTCTTC; CDR3: CASSHPSSGYNEQFF
size: .; J: TRBJ2-1; V: TRBV30; D: .; DNA: TGTGCCTGGAAGGGGGGGGGCTACAATGAGCAGTTCTTC; CDR3: CAWKGGGYNEQFF
size: .; J: TRBJ2-7; V: TRBV18; D: TRBD1; DNA: TGTGCCAGCTCGCGAACAGGGGGCGAGCAGTACTTC; CDR3: CASSRTGGEQYF
size: .; J: TRBJ1-1; V: TRBV7-2; D: TRBD1; DNA: TGTGCCAGCAGCCCCGGACAGGGAAATACTGAAGCTTTCTTT; CDR3: CASSPGQGNTEAFF
size: .; J: TRBJ1-5; V: TRBV28; D: .; DNA: TGTGCCAGCAGATCGACAGTTAATCAGCCCCAGCATTTT; CDR3: CASRSTVNQPQHF
size: .; J: TRBJ1-4; V: TRBV10-3; D: .; DNA: TGTGCCATCAGTGACCATACAGGACGAGAAAAACTGTTTTTT; CDR3: CAISDHTGREKLFF